A selection of T cell receptor beta chains follows, all from one sample in a study of early T cells in non-severe SARS-CoV-2 infection. Each CDR3 protein gets one entry after TCRdb re-called the 5' RACE reads with MiXCR. This sample has 37,000 or so distinct CDR3 sequences, with around 4.5% found just once. Sequencing input: whole blood. The receptors stem from an adult who was a healthcare worker with PCR-confirmed SARS-CoV-2 infection or an uninfected control (not recorded which). The CDR3 runs from the conserved cysteine through the conserved F or W. The D gene is left open where the match is weak. Only some rows state a clone size, as once, few, many or a class for expanded clones.

clone_size	v_call	d_call	j_call	cdr3_nt	cdr3_aa
many	TRBV7-2	TRBD2	TRBJ2-1	TGTGCCAGCAGCCGGGGGGACTACAATGAGCAGTTCTTC	CASSRGDYNEQFF
many	TRBV10-1	.	TRBJ2-3	TGCGCCAGCAGTCCCGGGATGGAGGATACGCAGTATTTT	CASSPGMEDTQYF
many	TRBV18	.	TRBJ1-2	TGTGCCAGCTCACCCGCTGATTCCTATGGCTACACCTTC	CASSPADSYGYTF
few	TRBV20-1	.	TRBJ1-5	TGCAGTGCTAGAATCCCCGGACGGAGTATCAATCAGCCCCAGCATTTT	CSARIPGRSINQPQHF
many	TRBV11-2	TRBD2	TRBJ2-1	TGTGCCAGCAGCTTACAAGCGGGGGGGCCCTATGAGCAGTTCTTC	CASSLQAGGPYEQFF
medium-sized	TRBV20-1	.	TRBJ2-3	TGCAGTGCTATCGTAATAGTCCTTTCACCTAACACAGATACGCAGTATTTT	CSAIVIVLSPNTDTQYF
few	TRBV7-2	.	TRBJ2-1	TGTGCCAGCAGCTTAGGGATAGCGGCCTCCTACAATGAGCAGTTCTTC	CASSLGIAASYNEQFF
.	TRBV20-1	.	TRBJ2-1	TGCAGTGCCATGGAGGTTCGGGCCTACAATGAGCAGTTCTTC	CSAMEVRAYNEQFF
.	TRBV7-9	TRBD2	TRBJ2-5	TGTGCCAGCAGCTTAGGGACTAGCGGGAGGCACCAAGAGACCCAGTACTTC	CASSLGTSGRHQETQYF
many	TRBV11-1	.	TRBJ2-1	TGTGCCAGCAGCTTAGGTGCAGGATCCTACAATGAGCAGTTCTTC	CASSLGAGSYNEQFF
many	TRBV11-2	TRBD1	TRBJ2-2	TGTGCCAGCAGCTTAGTTCCGGACAGGGGGCGCACCGGGGAGCTGTTTTTT	CASSLVPDRGRTGELFF
many	TRBV10-3	TRBD1	TRBJ2-7	TGTGCCACCCGGGACAGTGCCTACGAGCAGTACTTC	CATRDSAYEQYF
.	TRBV18	.	TRBJ2-7	TGTGCCAGCTCACCAACGGCACAATACGAGCAGTACTTC	CASSPTAQYEQYF
many	TRBV7-8	.	TRBJ2-1	TGTGCCAGCAGCTTAGATTTACAGGGAGGGTACAATGAGCAGTTCTTC	CASSLDLQGGYNEQFF
few	TRBV5-1	.	TRBJ1-1	TGCGCCAGCCGCCCGCGTCCGCGAATCACAGGAGACACTGAAGCTTTCTTT	CASRPRPRITGDTEAFF
.	TRBV11-2	TRBD2	TRBJ2-1	TGTGCCAGCAGGGTCGGAATGCGGGAGGGGAATGAGCAGTTCTTC	CASRVGMREGNEQFF
few	TRBV5-4	.	TRBJ1-2	TGTGCCAGCAGCCCGGACGGAAACTATGGCTACACCTTC	CASSPDGNYGYTF
many	TRBV11-2	TRBD2	TRBJ2-2	TGTGCCAGCAGCTACCGGAAGACTAGCGGTACGAACACCGGGGAGCTGTTTTTT	CASSYRKTSGTNTGELFF
.	TRBV7-8	TRBD2	TRBJ2-1	TGTGCCAGCAGCCCAGGGACTAGCGGGAGCAATGAGCAGTTCTTC	CASSPGTSGSNEQFF
many	TRBV12-3/TRBV12-4	.	TRBJ2-7	TGTGCCAGCAGTTTACGGGTGCGGGTATTCCCCTACGAGCAGTACTTC	CASSLRVRVFPYEQYF